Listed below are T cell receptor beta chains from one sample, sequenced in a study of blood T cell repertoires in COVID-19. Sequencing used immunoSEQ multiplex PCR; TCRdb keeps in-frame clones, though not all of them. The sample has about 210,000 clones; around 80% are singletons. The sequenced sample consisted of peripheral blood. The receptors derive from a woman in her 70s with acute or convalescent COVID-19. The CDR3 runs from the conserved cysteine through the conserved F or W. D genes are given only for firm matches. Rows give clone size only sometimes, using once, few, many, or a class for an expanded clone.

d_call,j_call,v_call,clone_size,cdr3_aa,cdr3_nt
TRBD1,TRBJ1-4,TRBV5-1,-,CASSPGQGGYEKLFF,TGCGCCAGCAGCCCAGGACAGGGCGGATATGAAAAACTGTTTTTT
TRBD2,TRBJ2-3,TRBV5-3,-,CARSPLSGGGDTQYF,TGTGCCAGAAGCCCTCTGAGCGGGGGGGGAGATACGCAGTATTTT
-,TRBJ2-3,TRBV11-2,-,CASSLGGQTSTDTQYF,TGTGCCAGCAGCTTAGGCGGCCAAACTAGCACAGATACGCAGTATTTT
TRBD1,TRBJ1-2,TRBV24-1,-,CATSEGQTNYGYTF,TGTGCCACCAGTGAGGGACAGACCAACTATGGCTACACCTTC
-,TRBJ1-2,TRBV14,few,CATKPGVANYGYTF,TGTGCCACTAAACCAGGGGTAGCCAACTATGGCTACACCTTC
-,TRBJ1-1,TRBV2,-,CASSYSYTEAFF,TGTGCCAGCAGTTACTCATACACTGAAGCTTTCTTT
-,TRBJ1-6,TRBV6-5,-,CASSGAVYTSPLHF,TGTGCCAGCTCAGGAGCGGTTTATACTTCACCCCTCCACTTT
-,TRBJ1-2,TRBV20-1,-,CSALRERGYTF,TGCAGTGCCCTTCGGGAGCGGGGCTACACCTTC
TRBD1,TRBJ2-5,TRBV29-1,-,CSVAGQGQETQYF,TGCAGCGTCGCGGGACAGGGGCAAGAGACCCAGTACTTC
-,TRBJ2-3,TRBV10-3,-,CAISERDTQYF,TGTGCCATCAGTGAGCGGGATACGCAGTATTTT
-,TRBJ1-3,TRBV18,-,CASSPGRSSGNTIYF,TGTGCCAGCTCACCAGGGAGGTCCTCTGGAAACACCATATATTTT
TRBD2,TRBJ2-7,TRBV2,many,CASRGLAATYEQYF,TGTGCCAGCAGGGGACTAGCGGCCACCTACGAGCAGTACTTC
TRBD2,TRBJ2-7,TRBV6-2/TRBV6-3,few,CASSMGLFYEQYF,TGTGCCAGCAGTATGGGACTATTCTACGAGCAGTACTTC
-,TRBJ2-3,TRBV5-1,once,CASSVTPGADTQYF,TGCGCCAGCAGCGTCACTCCAGGGGCGGATACGCAGTATTTT
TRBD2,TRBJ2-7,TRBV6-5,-,CASSYWASGGSEQYF,TGTGCCAGCAGTTACTGGGCTAGCGGGGGCTCCGAGCAGTACTTC
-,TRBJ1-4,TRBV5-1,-,CASSLEHNEKLFF,TGCGCCAGCAGCTTGGAACATAATGAAAAACTGTTTTTT
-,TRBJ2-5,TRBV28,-,CASSDSRETQYF,TGTGCCAGCAGTGACAGTCGAGAGACCCAGTACTTC
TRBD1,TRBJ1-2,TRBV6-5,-,CASSLQGSGRGYTF,TGTGCCAGCAGCCTACAGGGGTCCGGCCGGGGCTACACCTTC
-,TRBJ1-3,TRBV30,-,CAWSSWGVGNTIYF,TGTGCCTGGAGTTCGTGGGGAGTCGGAAACACCATATATTTT
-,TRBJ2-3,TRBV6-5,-,CASSPGLVGTDTQYF,TGTGCCAGCAGCCCCGGACTGGTCGGCACAGATACGCAGTATTTT